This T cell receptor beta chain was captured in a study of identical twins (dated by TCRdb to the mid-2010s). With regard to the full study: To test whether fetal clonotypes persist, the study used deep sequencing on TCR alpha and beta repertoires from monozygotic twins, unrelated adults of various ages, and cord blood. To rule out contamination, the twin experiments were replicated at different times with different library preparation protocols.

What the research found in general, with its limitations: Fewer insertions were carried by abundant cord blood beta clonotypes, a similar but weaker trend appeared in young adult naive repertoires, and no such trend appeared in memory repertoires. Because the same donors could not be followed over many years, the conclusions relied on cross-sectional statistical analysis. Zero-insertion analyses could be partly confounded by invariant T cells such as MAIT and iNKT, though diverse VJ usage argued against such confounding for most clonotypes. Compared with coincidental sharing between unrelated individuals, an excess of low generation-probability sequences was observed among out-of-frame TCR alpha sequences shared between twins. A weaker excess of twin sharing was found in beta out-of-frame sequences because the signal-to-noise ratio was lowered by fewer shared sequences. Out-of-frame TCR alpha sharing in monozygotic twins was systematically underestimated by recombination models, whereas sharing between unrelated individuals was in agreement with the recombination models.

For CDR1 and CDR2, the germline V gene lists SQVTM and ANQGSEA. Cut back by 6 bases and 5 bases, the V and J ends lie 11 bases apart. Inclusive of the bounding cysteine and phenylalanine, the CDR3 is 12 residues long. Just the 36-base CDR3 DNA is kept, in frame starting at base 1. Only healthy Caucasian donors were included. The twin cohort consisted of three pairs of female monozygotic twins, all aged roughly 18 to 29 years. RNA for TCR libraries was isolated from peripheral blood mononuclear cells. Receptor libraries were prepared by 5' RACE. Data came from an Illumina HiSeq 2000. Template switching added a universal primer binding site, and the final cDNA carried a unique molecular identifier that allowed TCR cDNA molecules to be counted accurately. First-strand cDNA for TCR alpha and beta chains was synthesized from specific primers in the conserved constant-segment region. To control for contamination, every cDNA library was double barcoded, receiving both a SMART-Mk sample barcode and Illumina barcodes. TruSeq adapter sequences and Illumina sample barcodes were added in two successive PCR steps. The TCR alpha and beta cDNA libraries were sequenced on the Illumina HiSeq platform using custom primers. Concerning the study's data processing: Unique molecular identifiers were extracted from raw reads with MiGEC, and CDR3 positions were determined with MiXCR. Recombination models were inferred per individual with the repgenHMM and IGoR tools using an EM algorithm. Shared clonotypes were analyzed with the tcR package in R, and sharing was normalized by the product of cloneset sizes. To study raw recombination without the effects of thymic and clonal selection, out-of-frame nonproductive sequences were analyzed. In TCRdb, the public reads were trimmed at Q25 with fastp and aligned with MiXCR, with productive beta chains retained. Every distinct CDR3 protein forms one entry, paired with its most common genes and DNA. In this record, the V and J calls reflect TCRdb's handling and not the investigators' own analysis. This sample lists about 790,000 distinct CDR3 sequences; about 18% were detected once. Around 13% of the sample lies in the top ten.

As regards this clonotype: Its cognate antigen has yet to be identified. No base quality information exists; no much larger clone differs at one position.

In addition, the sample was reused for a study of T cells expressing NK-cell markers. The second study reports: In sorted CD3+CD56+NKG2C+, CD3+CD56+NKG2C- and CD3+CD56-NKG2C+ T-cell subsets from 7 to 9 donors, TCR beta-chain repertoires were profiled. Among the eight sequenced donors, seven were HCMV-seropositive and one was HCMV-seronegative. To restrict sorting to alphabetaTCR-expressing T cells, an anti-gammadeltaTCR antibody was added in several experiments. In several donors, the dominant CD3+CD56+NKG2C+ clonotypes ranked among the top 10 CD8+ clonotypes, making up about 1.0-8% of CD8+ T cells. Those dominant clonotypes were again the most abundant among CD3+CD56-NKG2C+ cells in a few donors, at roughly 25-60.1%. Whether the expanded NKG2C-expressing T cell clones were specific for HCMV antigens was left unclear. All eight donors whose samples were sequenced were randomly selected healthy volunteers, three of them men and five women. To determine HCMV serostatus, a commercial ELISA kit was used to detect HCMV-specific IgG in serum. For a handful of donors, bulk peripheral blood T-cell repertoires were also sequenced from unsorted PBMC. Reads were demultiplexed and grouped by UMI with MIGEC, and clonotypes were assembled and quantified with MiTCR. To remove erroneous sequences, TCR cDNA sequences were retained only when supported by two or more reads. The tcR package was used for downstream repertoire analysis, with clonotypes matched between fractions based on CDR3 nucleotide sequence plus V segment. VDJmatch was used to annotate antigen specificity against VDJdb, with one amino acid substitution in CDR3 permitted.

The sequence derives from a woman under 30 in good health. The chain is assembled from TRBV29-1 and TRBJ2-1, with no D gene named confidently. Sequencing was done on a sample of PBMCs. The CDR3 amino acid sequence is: CSVAYTNNEQFF. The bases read TGCAGCGTCGCCTACACCAACAATGAGCAGTTCTTC.